This paragraph reports one TCR beta chain. Its specificity is unknown. The data were obtained in a study of T-cell memory formation after mild COVID-19. Findings and limits, study-wide: Among clones peaking at day 37 in the second wave, SARS-CoV-2 specificity remained unconfirmed. CD8+ contracting clones occupied EMRA, while CD4+ ones occupied mainly CM and EM.

Researchers used 5'RACE with constant-segment primers to make TCR alpha and TCR beta cDNA libraries that carry sample barcodes and UMIs. TCRdb independently ran MiXCR on the 5' RACE reads; one entry per CDR3 protein. This sample carries hundreds of thousands of distinct CDR3 sequences, 28% of them seen once, and the ten largest clones take roughly 14%. Germline V gene sequence: CDR1 SGHRS, CDR2 YFSETQ. V was clipped by 1 base and J by 1 base, with 15 bases between them. The CDR3 is 16 residues long. The receptor was derived from an adult woman who had mild COVID-19 (a few samples of this study predate the infection). Cell type and time point are not known. Sequencing input: PBMCs or a T cell subset sorted from them (not recorded which). This chain links TRBV5-1 with TRBJ2-7, with D perhaps matching TRBD1 (5 bases). The CDR3 spells CASSLFMDTGSYEQYF. CDR3 DNA sequence: TGCGCCAGCAGCTTGTTTATGGACACCGGATCCTACGAGCAGTACTTC.